One sample yielded the 10 T cell receptor beta chains listed below, sequenced in a study of identical twins. TCRdb itself ran the 5' RACE reads through MiXCR, one entry per CDR3 protein. The sample carries approximately 240,000 distinct CDR3 sequences, over 11% recorded once. Sequencing was carried out using memory (CD45RO+) T cells sorted from blood. The receptor set was obtained from a woman under 30 in good health.

CDR3: CSARAINYEQYF. CDR3 nucleotide sequence: TGCAGTGCTAGAGCGATAAATTACGAGCAGTACTTC. This chain uses TRBV20-1 with TRBJ2-7; D remains ambiguous. Trimming removed 1 base from V and 4 bases from J, with 8 bases in between. Germline V gene lookup returns CDR1 DFQATT and CDR2 SNEGSKA (reference sequence). The CDR3 runs to 12 residues.

A few counts support this clonotype. The chain has TRBV27 and TRBJ1-4, with D perhaps matching TRBD1 (6 bases). The CDR3 sequence is 15 residues long. Trimming stripped 2 bases from V and 3 bases from J, with 10 bases between. Looked up from germline, CDR1 is MNHEY and CDR2 is SMNVEV (reference sequence). CDR3 residues: CASSLGGTPNEKLFF. The CDR3 DNA reads TGTGCCAGCAGTTTAGGGGGGACACCTAATGAAAAACTGTTTTTT.

This clonotype was seen a handful of times. The genes are TRBV29-1 and TRBJ2-1; 8 bases are a match to TRBD1. Trimming cost V 4 bases and J 6 bases; bases outside gene matches: 5. Germline lookup yields CDR1 SQVTM and CDR2 ANQGSEA. There are 13 residues in the CDR3. CDR3 bases: TGCAGCGTTGTAGTACAGGGGGTCAATGAGCAGTTCTTC. Its protein product is CSVVVQGVNEQFF.

This clonotype turned up a few times. This rearrangement joins TRBV9 to TRBJ1-6, with a tentative D call TRBD1 (5 bases). V lost 3 bases, J lost 2 bases, and 15 bases lay in between. CDR3 size: 17 residues. Per the germline V gene, CDR1 is SGDLS and CDR2 is YYNGEE. The CDR3 loop reads CASSGTPGGPYNSPLHF. CDR3 DNA: TGTGCCAGCAGCGGGACACCGGGAGGTCCCTATAATTCACCCCTCCACTTT.

This rearrangement joins TRBV2 to TRBJ1-1; D unclear. With 2 bases removed from V and 0 bases from J, the gap between germline ends came to 10 bases. Germline V gene data show CDR1 as SNHLY and CDR2 as FYNNEI. The CDR3 loop spans 15 amino acids. CDR3 amino acids: CASSENSYLNTEAFF. CDR3 DNA: TGTGCCAGCAGTGAAAACTCCTACTTGAACACTGAAGCTTTCTTT.

V is TRBV20-1 and J is TRBJ1-1, with D unclear. Trimming left V 1 base short and J 5 bases short, with 11 bases between. This CDR3 has 13 residues. Per germline, CDR1 DFQATT and CDR2 SNEGSKA (reference sequence). CDR3 sequence (DNA): TGCAGTGCTAGAGGGGTATGGGAAACTGAAGCTTTCTTT. Translated: CSARGVWETEAFF.

This clonotype has at least ten counts. The V and J genes are TRBV6-1 and TRBJ1-5, with 9 bases fitting TRBD1. CDR3 length equals 14 residues. CDR1 MNHNS and CDR2 SASEGT come from the germline V gene. J gave up 7 bases and V 3 bases, and 4 bases lay outside the gene matches. Here the CDR3 DNA reads TGTGCCAGCAGTGAGGGACAGGGTCTACAGCCCCAGCATTTT. This translates into CASSEGQGLQPQHF.

The genes are TRBV15 and TRBJ2-3; 7 nucleotides line up with TRBD2. Germline V gives CDR1 LNHNV, CDR2 YYDKDF (reference sequence). Unmatched junction bases numbered 6, after V lost 4 bases and J lost 5 bases. The CDR3 sequence is 14 residues long. CDR3: CATSNGGSLDTQYF. As DNA, the CDR3 is TGTGCCACCAGCAACGGGGGGTCGTTAGATACGCAGTATTTT.

The chain employs TRBV6-4 and TRBJ2-1; 10 positions match TRBD2. Germline loops: CDR1 MRHNA, CDR2 SNTAGT. The CDR3 is made up of 13 amino acids. The J segment lost 10 bases and the V segment lost 10 bases, leaving 10 bases of the junction unmatched. The CDR3 nucleotides are TGTGCCACCGGGACTAGCGCTCCGGGGGAGCAGTTCTTC. This sequence encodes CATGTSAPGEQFF.

V is TRBV20-1 and J is TRBJ2-5; 7 nucleotides align to TRBD1. The ends lost 5 bases at V and 4 bases at J; junction bases unmatched: 10. The CDR3 loop spans 14 amino acids. The germline gives CDR1 DFQATT, CDR2 SNEGSKA (reference sequence). CDR3 bases: TGCAGTGCTGCCCTTGGACAGGCCGGAGAGACCCAGTACTTC. Its translation is CSAALGQAGETQYF.